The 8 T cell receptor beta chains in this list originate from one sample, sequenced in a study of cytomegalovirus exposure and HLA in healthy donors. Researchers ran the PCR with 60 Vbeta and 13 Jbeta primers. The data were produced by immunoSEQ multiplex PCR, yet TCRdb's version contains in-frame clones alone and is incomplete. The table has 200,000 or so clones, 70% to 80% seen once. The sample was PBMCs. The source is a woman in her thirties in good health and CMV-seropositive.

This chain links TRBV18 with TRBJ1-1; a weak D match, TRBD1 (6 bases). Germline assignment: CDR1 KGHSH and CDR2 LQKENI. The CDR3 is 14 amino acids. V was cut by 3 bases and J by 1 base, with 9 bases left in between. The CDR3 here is CASSPDRQNTEAFF. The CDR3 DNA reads TGTGCCAGCTCACCCGACAGGCAGAACACTGAAGCTTTCTTT.

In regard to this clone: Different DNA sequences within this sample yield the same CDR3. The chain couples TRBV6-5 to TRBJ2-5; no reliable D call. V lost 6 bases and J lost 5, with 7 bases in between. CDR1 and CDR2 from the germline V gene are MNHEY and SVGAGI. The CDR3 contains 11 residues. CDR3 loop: CASRRSETQYF. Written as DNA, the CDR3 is TGTGCCAGCAGACGGAGCGAGACCCAGTACTTC.

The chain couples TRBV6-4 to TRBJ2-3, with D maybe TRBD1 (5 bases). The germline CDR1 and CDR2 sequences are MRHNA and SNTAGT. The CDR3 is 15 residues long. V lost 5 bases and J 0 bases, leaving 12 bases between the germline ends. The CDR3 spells CASSPWAGSTDTQYF. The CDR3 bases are TGTGCCAGCAGTCCATGGGCAGGGAGCACAGATACGCAGTATTTT.

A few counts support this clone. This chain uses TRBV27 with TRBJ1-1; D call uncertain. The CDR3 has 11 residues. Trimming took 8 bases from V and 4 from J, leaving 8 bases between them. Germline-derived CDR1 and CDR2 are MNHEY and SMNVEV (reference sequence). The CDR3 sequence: CASCGLTEAFF. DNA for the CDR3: TGTGCCAGCTGCGGTCTCACTGAAGCTTTCTTT.

CDR3 region: CASSAGGWTAEAFF. The CDR3 nucleotides are TGTGCCAGCAGCGCAGGGGGCTGGACTGCTGAAGCTTTCTTT. The chain joins TRBV5-6 to TRBJ1-1, with 8 bases aligning to TRBD1. Germline CDR1 is SGHDT and CDR2 is YYEEEE. V was pared by 4 bases and J by 6 bases, with 8 bases of the junction left unmatched. CDR3 length: 14 amino acids.

Written as DNA, the CDR3 is TGCGCCAGCAGCTTGGTCGGGGGATTCGGGAGAGATACGCAGTATTTT. As protein: CASSLVGGFGRDTQYF. V is TRBV5-1 and J is TRBJ2-3, with D maybe TRBD2 (6 bases). V shed 0 bases and J shed 5 bases, with 16 bases lying between them. CDR1 is SGHRS and CDR2 is YFSETQ in the germline V gene. The CDR3 has 16 amino acids. Full variable domain (rest looked up from reference TRBV5-1 and TRBJ2-3): KAGVTQTPRYLIKTRGQQVTLSCSPISGHRSVSWYQQTPGQGLQFLFEYFSETQRNKGNFPGRFSGRQFSNSRSEMNVSTLELGDSALYLCASSLVGGFGRDTQYFGPGTRLTVL.

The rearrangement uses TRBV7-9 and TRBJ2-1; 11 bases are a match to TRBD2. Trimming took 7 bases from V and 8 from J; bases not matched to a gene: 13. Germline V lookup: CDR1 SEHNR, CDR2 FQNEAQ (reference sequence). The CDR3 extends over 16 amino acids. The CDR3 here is CASTPGNSGRAYEQFF. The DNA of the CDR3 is TGTGCCAGCACCCCAGGAAATAGCGGGAGGGCCTATGAGCAGTTCTTC.

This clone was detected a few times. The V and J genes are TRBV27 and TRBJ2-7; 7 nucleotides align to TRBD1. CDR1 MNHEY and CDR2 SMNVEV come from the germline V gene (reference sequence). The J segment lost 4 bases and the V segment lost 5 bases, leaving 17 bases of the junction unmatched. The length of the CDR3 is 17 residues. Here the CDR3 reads CASSPTSRTGLGYEQYF. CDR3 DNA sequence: TGTGCCAGCAGTCCGACTTCGCGGACAGGCCTTGGGTACGAGCAGTACTTC.